This T cell receptor (beta chain) comes out of a study of blood T cell repertoires in COVID-19. Study summary: Donors in the United States, Italy and Spain gave samples during acute or convalescent COVID-19. T cells, B-cell-depleted T cells, or PBMCs supplied cDNA or gDNA.

The Seattle patients, enrolled during active infection, were followed longitudinally. In the original analysis: Estimation of nucleated cell counts was performed using reference gene primer amplification. The data were produced by immunoSEQ multiplex PCR, yet TCRdb's version contains in-frame clones alone and is incomplete. V, J and clone size derive from that table, while D and trimming were established from the DNA sequence. The sample records some 150,000 clones, about 86% being singletons. Trimming stripped 2 bases from V and 4 bases from J, with 15 bases between. The CDR3 covers 15 residues. Germline V CDR1 and CDR2: LGHNA, YSLEER.

The source of this sequence is a woman aged 55 to 70 with COVID-19, enrolled during active disease. V gene TRBV4-3 combines with J gene TRBJ2-7; D may be TRBD1 (5 bases). The sequenced material came from peripheral blood. CDR3 sequence: CASSQPRVRPYEQYF. The CDR3 nucleotides are TGCGCCAGCAGCCAACCCAGGGTAAGACCTTACGAGCAGTACTTC.